This T cell receptor beta chain emerged from a study of blood T cells in healthy people across ages. General study findings and limits: CMV status of donors was not determined, possibly confounding expanded clonotype changes.

V was clipped by 4 bases and J by 3 bases; unmatched bases: 10. Germline V gives CDR1 SQVTM, CDR2 ANQGSEA. The CDR3 sequence is 15 residues long. Details on this clonotype: The antigen remains unidentified.

The second PCR ran about 6 to 12 cycles with a sample-barcoded 5' primer and J-beta primers. A 12-random-nucleotide template-switch adaptor tagged each cDNA molecule. In TCRdb, the 5' RACE reads were re-called with MiXCR into one record per CDR3 protein. This table has roughly 410,000 distinct CDR3 sequences, 50% to 60% appearing once. Total RNA, at least 5 micrograms per sample, was extracted from PBMCs. The rearrangement links TRBV29-1 to TRBJ2-3; 7 nucleotides agree with TRBD1. The sample consisted of blood. The TCR sequence derives from a man aged 60 to 75 in good health. CDR3 loop: CSVALSDRRTDTQYF. The CDR3, as DNA: TGCAGCGTTGCACTTTCGGACAGGAGAACAGATACGCAGTATTTT.